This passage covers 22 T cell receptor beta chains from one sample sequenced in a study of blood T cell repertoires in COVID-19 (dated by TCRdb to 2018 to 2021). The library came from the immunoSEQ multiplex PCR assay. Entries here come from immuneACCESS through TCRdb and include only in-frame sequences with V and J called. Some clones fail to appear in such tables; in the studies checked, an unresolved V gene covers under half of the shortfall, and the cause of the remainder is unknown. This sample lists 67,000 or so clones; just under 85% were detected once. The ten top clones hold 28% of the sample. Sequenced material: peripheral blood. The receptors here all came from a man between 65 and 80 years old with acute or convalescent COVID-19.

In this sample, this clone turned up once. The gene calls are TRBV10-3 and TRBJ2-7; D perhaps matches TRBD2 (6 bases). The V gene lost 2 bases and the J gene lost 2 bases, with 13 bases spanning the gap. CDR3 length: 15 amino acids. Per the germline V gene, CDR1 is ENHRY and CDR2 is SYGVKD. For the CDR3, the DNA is TGTGCCATCAGTGAGGGAGGAGGGTCGCCCTACGAGCAGTACTTC. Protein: CAISEGGGSPYEQYF.

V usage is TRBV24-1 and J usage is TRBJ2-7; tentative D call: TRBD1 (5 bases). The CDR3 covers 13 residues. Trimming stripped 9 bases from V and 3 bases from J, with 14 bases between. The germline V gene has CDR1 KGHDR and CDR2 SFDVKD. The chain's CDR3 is CATPSTGCYEQYF. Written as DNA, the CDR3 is TGTGCCACCCCAAGCACAGGCTGCTACGAGCAGTACTTC.

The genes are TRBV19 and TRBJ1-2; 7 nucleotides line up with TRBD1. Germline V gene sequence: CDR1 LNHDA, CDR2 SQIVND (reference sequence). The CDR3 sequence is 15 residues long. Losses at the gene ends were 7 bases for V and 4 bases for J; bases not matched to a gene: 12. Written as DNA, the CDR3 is TGTGCCAGTACCTCACTTTTCGGACAGGCCTATGGCTACACCTTC. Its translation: CASTSLFGQAYGYTF.

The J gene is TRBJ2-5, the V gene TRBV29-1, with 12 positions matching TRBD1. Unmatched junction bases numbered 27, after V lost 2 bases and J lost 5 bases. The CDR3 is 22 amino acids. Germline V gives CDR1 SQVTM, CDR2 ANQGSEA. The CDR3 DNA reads TGCAGCGTTGAACCCGGGACAGGGGGCGTCTGGGCTAGCGGGAGAATGAGGGAGACCCAGTACTTC. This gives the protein CSVEPGTGGVWASGRMRETQYF.

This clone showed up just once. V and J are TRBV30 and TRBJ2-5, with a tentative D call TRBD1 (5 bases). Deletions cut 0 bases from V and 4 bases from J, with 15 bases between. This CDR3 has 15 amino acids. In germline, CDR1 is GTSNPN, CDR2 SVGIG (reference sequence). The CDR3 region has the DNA TGTGCCTGGAGTGTAAGCCCGTGGGGCGGAGAGACCCAGTACTTC. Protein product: CAWSVSPWGGETQYF.

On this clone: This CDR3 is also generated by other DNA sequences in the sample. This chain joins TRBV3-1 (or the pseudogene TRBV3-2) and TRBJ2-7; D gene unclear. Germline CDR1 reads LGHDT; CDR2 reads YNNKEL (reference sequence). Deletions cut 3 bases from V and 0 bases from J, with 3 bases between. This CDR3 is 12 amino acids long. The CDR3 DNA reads TGTGCCAGCAGCCATAGCTCCTACGAGCAGTACTTC. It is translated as CASSHSSYEQYF.

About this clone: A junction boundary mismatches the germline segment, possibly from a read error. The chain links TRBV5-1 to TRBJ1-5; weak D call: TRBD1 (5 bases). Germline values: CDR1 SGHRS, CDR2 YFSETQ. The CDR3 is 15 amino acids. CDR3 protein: CARSLGGEGYQPQHF. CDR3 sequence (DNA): TGCGCCCGCAGCTTGGGGGGGGAAGGGTACCAGCCCCAGCATTTT.

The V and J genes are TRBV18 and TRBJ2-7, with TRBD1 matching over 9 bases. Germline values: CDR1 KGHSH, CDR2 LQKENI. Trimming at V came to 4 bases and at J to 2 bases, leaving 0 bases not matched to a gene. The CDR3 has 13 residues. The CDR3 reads CASSRTGAYEQYF. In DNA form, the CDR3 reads TGTGCCAGCTCACGGACAGGGGCCTACGAGCAGTACTTC. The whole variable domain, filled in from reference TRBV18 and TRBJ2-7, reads NAGVMQNPRHLVRRRGQEARLRCSPMKGHSHVYWYRQLPEEGLKFMVYLQKENIIDESGMPKERFSAEFPKEGPSILRIQQVVRGDSAAYFCASSRTGAYEQYFGPGTRLTVT.

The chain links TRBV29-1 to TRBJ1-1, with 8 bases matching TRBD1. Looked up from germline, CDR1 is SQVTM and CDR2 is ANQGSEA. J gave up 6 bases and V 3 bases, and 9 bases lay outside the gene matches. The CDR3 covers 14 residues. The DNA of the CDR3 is TGCAGCGTTGACGTACCACAGGGGGGCCCTGAAGCTTTCTTT. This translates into CSVDVPQGGPEAFF.

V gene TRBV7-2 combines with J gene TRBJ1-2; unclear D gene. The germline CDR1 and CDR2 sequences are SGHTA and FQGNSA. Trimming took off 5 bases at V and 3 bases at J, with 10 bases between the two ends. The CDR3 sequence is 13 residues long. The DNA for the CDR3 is TGTGCCAGCAGCCCCGGGGTGCACTATGGCTACACCTTC. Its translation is CASSPGVHYGYTF. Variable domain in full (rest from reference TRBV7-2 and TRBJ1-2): GAGVSQSPSNKVTEKGKDVELRCDPISGHTALYWYRQSLGQGLEFLIYFQGNSAPDKSGLPSDRFSAERTGGSVSTLTIQRTQQEDSAVYLCASSPGVHYGYTFGSGTRLTVV.

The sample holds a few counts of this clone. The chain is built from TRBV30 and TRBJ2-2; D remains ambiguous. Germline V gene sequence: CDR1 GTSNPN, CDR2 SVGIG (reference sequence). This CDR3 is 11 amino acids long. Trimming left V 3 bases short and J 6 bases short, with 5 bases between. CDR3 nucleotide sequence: TGTGCCTGGAGCCCCTCCGGGGAGCTGTTTTTT. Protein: CAWSPSGELFF.

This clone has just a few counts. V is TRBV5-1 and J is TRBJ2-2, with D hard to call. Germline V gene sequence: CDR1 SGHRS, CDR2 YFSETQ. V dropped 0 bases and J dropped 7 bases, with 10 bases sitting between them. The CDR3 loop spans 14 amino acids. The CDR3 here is CASSLGHSSGELFF. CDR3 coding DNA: TGCGCCAGCAGCTTGGGACACTCGAGCGGGGAGCTGTTTTTT.

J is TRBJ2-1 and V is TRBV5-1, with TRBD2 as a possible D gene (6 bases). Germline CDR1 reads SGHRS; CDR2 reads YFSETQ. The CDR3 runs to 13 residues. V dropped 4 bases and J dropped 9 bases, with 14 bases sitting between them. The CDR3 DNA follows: TGCGCCAGCAGCCTAACCGCCGGGGGTGAGCAGTTCTTC. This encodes CASSLTAGGEQFF.

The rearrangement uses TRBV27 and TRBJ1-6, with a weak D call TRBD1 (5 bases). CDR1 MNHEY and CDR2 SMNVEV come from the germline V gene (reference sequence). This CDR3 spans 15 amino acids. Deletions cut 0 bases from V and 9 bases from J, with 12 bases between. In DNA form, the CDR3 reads TGTGCCAGCAGTTTATCCAGGGTCCGGGCTTCACCCCTCCACTTT. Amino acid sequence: CASSLSRVRASPLHF.

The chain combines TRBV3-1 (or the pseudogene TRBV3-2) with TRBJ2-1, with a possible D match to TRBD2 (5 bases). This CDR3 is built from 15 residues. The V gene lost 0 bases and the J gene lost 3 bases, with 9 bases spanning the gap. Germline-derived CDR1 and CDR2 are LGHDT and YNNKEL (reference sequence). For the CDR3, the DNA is TGTGCCAGCAGCCAAGATAGGAGCGGCTACAATGAGCAGTTCTTC. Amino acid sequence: CASSQDRSGYNEQFF.

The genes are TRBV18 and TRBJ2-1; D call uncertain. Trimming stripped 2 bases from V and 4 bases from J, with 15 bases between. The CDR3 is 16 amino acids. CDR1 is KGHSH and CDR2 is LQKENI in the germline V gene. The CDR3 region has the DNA TGTGCCAGCTCACCAGCCGACACAGATAGATACAATGAGCAGTTCTTC. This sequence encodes CASSPADTDRYNEQFF.

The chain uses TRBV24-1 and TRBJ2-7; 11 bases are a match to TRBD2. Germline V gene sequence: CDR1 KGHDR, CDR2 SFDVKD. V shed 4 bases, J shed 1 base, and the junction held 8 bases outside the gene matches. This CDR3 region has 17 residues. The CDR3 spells CATSDAGTSGNSYEQYF. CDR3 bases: TGTGCCACCAGTGACGCGGGGACTAGCGGAAATTCCTACGAGCAGTACTTC.

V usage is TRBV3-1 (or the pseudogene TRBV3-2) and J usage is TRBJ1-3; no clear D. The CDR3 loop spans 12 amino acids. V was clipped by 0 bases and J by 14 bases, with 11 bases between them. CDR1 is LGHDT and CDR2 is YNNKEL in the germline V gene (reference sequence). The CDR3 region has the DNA TGTGCCAGCAGCCAAGATCGGGGTGGACTATATTTT. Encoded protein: CASSQDRGGLYF.

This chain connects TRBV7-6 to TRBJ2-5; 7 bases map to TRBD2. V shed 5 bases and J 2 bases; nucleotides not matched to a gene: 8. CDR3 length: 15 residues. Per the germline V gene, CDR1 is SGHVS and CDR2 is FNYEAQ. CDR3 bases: TGTGCCAGCAGCCGAATGGGGGGGAATCAAGAGACCCAGTACTTC. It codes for CASSRMGGNQETQYF. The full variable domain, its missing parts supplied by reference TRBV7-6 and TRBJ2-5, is GAGVSQSPRYKVTKRGQDVALRCDPISGHVSLYWYRQALGQGPEFLTYFNYEAQQDKSGLPNDRFSAERPEGSISTLTIQRTEQRDSAMYRCASSRMGGNQETQYFGPGTRLLVL.

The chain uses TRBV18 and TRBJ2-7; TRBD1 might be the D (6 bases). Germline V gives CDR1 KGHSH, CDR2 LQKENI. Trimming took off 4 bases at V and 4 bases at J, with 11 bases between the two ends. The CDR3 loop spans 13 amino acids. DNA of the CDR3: TGTGCCAGCTCACTAGCCCAGGGGTACGAGCAGTACTTC. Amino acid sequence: CASSLAQGYEQYF.

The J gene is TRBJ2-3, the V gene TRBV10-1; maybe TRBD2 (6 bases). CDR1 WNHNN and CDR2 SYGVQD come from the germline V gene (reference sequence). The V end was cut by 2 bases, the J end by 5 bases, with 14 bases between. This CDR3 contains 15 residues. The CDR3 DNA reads TGCGCCAGCAGTGAGATGGTAGCGGATAGAGATACGCAGTATTTT. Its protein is CASSEMVADRDTQYF.

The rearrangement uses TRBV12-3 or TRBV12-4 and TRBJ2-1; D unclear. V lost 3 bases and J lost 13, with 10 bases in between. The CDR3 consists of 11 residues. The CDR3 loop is CASSLSLEQFF. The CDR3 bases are TGTGCCAGCAGTTTGTCGCTAGAACAGTTCTTC.